This T cell receptor (beta chain) appears in the sequencing data of a study of blood T cell repertoires in COVID-19. Study context: T cells, B-cell-depleted T cells, or PBMCs supplied cDNA or gDNA.

Profiled with immunoSEQ multiplex PCR; TCRdb holds only in-frame clones, not every one. The sample includes 210,000 or so clones, approximately 79% of them seen just once. This CDR3 is 15 amino acids long. With V trimmed by 4 bases and J by 7 bases, 3 bases remained unmatched. Per the germline V gene, CDR1 is SGHNT and CDR2 is YENEEA. Material for sequencing was peripheral blood. The source of this sequence is a man in his fifties or sixties who had recovered from COVID-19. This chain connects TRBV11-3 to TRBJ2-1, with 14 bases matching TRBD2. The CDR3 is CASSSRTSGRNEQFF. The CDR3 DNA follows: TGTGCCAGCAGCTCTAGGACTAGCGGGAGGAATGAGCAGTTCTTC.